This note documents a single T cell receptor (beta chain) sequence. CDR1 MGHDK and CDR2 SYGVNS come from the germline V gene. Unmatched junction bases numbered 4, after V lost 4 bases and J lost 3 bases. This CDR3 has 14 residues. Assay used: immunoSEQ multiplex PCR; TCRdb lists only in-frame clones, some missing. Of about 260,000 clones in the sample, about 90% are singletons; the top ten hold around 0.85%. Assignment of participants to cohorts was predicated upon participant-reported clinical history. This specimen comes from a study of blood T cell repertoires in COVID-19. This sequence originates from a middle-aged man who had been exposed to COVID-19. The V gene is TRBV25-1, the J gene TRBJ1-1; 8 bases agree with TRBD1. Source material: PBMCs or T cells enriched from blood (not recorded which). For the CDR3, the DNA is TGTGCCAGCAGTGCCTCGGACAGGGACACTGAAGCTTTCTTT. Its protein is CASSASDRDTEAFF. The full variable domain, completed using reference TRBV25-1 and TRBJ1-1, is EADIYQTPRYLVIGTGKKITLECSQTMGHDKMYWYQQDPGMELHLIHYSYGVNSTEKGDLSSESTVSRIRTEHFPLTLESARPSHTSQYLCASSASDRDTEAFFGQGTRLTVV.